Listed below are T cell receptor beta chains from one sample, sequenced in a study of T cell changes during pregnancy in multiple sclerosis. This table comes from immunoSEQ multiplex PCR, and its TCRdb copy is limited to in-frame clones, with some not included. The table lists about 110,000 clones, about 94% of them singletons. This specimen consisted of peripheral blood, obtained in the third trimester of pregnancy. These receptor sequences come from a female donor with multiple sclerosis, enrolled in a pregnancy study. Each CDR3 is given with its conserved first and last residue. D genes are given only for firm matches. Not all rows give a size; the values are once, few, many and, for expanded clones, a class.

v_gene	abundance	j_gene	d_gene	CDR3nt	CDR3aa
TRBV4-1	NA	TRBJ2-7	TRBD1	TGCGCCAGCAGCCAAGACCACGCGCCGGGACAGGGTTACAACGAGCAGTACTTC	CASSQDHAPGQGYNEQYF
TRBV28	once	TRBJ1-1	NA	TGTGCCAGCAGTTTCGGACTAGGGAACACTGAAGCTTTCTTT	CASSFGLGNTEAFF
TRBV2	NA	TRBJ2-1	TRBD2	TGTGCCAGCAGCCTGACTAGCGGTAATGAGCAGTTCTTC	CASSLTSGNEQFF
TRBV5-5	once	TRBJ2-3	NA	TGTGCCAGCAGCTCCGGAGGGCTGGGAGATACGCAGTATTTT	CASSSGGLGDTQYF
TRBV18	NA	TRBJ1-3	NA	TGTGCCAGCTCACCATCCGGGATCACTAGGGTCGGAAACACCATATATTTT	CASSPSGITRVGNTIYF
TRBV2	NA	TRBJ2-1	TRBD1	TGTGCCAGCAGAGGACAGGGAGAATACAATGAGCAGTTCTTC	CASRGQGEYNEQFF
TRBV7-3	NA	TRBJ1-1	TRBD1	TGTGCCAGCAGCACCGGACAGGGGGCGCAATCAGGGGACACTGAAGCTTTCTTT	CASSTGQGAQSGDTEAFF
TRBV19	NA	TRBJ1-2	TRBD1	TGTGCCAGTAGCAAAGACAGGGGGTATGGCTACACCTTC	CASSKDRGYGYTF
TRBV19	NA	TRBJ1-5	NA	TGTGCCAGTAGTATAATAAGGACAGCCTACAATCAGCCCCAGCATTTT	CASSIIRTAYNQPQHF
TRBV9	NA	TRBJ1-2	NA	TGTGCCAGCAAGGGGAAGGATAACTATGGCTACACCTTC	CASKGKDNYGYTF
TRBV5-1	NA	TRBJ2-1	TRBD2	TGCGCCAGCCTACCAGGGTTAGCGGGGGGGCGCGAGCAGTTCTTC	CASLPGLAGGREQFF
TRBV11-3	once	TRBJ2-5	TRBD1	TGTGCCAGCAGCACCCTTCGGACAGGGCAAGAGACCCAGTACTTC	CASSTLRTGQETQYF
TRBV9	NA	TRBJ2-3	NA	TGTGCCAGCAGCCCCCGCGGTGGATACCTCACAGATACGCAGTATTTT	CASSPRGGYLTDTQYF
TRBV30	NA	TRBJ2-3	NA	TGTGCCTGGAGTGTAGCCGGACTAAATGCACATACGCAGTATTTT	CAWSVAGLNAHTQYF
TRBV27	NA	TRBJ1-5	NA	TGTGCCAGCCGCACCAGGGGTGGCAATCAGCCCCAGCATTTT	CASRTRGGNQPQHF
TRBV19	NA	TRBJ2-4	TRBD2	TGTGCCAGTAGTGTACCTGGACTAGGGGAAGGGATTCAGTACTTC	CASSVPGLGEGIQYF
TRBV6-1	NA	TRBJ2-5	NA	TGTGCCAGCAGTGGTGAGCGGGTAGGGACCCAGTACTTC	CASSGERVGTQYF
TRBV10-3	NA	TRBJ2-2	NA	TGTGCCATCAGTGATTACTCCAAAACCGGGGAGCTGTTTTTT	CAISDYSKTGELFF
TRBV19	NA	TRBJ1-4	NA	TGTGCCAGTAGTATCGACAGAGAAGAAAAACTGTTTTTT	CASSIDREEKLFF
TRBV6-4	NA	TRBJ2-7	NA	TGTGCCAGCTCTCAGGGGTTAAAGGGTCCCTACGAGCAGTACTTC	CASSQGLKGPYEQYF
TRBV9	NA	TRBJ2-2	TRBD1	TGTGCCAGCAGCGTGAGGCAGGGGGTCGACACCGGGGAGCTGTTTTTT	CASSVRQGVDTGELFF
TRBV27	NA	TRBJ2-5	TRBD2	TGTGCCAGCAGTTTAATCGCACTAGCGGGGACACAAGAGACCCAGTACTTC	CASSLIALAGTQETQYF
TRBV7-2	NA	TRBJ2-3	NA	TGTGCCAGCAGGTCCACGACTTCAGATACGCAGTATTTT	CASRSTTSDTQYF
TRBV7-7	NA	TRBJ2-1	NA	TGTGCCAGCAGCTTAGCCGGGGAGGCAAATGAGCAGTTCTTC	CASSLAGEANEQFF
TRBV27	NA	TRBJ2-7	TRBD2	TGTGCCAGCACCCCTCGACTAGCGGCGGGCATACTGTCCGAGCAGTACTTC	CASTPRLAAGILSEQYF
TRBV6-1	NA	TRBJ2-5	TRBD2	TGTGCCAGCAGTAAAGAGGGACTAGCGGGGGAGACCCAGTACTTC	CASSKEGLAGETQYF
TRBV5-1	NA	TRBJ2-5	TRBD2	TGCGCCACTACTAGCGGGAGTTACCAAGAGACCCAGTACTTC	CATTSGSYQETQYF
TRBV5-6	NA	TRBJ2-6	TRBD1	TGTGCCAGCAGCTTGATAGGACAGGGATTATCTGGGGCCAACGTCCTGACTTTC	CASSLIGQGLSGANVLTF
TRBV19	NA	TRBJ1-2	NA	TGTGCCAGCCAGGGGTTTAAAGGCTACACCTTC	CASQGFKGYTF
TRBV5-4	NA	TRBJ1-6	TRBD1	TGTGCCAGCAGTCCGGGACAGACTAATTCACCCCTCCACTTT	CASSPGQTNSPLHF
TRBV30	NA	TRBJ2-5	TRBD2	TGTGCCTGGACTAGCGGCCAAGAGACCCAGTACTTC	CAWTSGQETQYF
TRBV5-1	NA	TRBJ2-1	TRBD2	TGCGCCAGCACCCTAGCGGGAGTGATAACCTACAATGAGCAGTTCTTC	CASTLAGVITYNEQFF
TRBV19	NA	TRBJ1-2	TRBD1	TGTGCCAGTAGTCCCCAGGGACAGTTGGACTATGGCTACACCTTC	CASSPQGQLDYGYTF
TRBV2	few	TRBJ2-4	TRBD1	TGTGCCAGCAGTTTGGGAGACAGGGGGAACATTCAGTACTTC	CASSLGDRGNIQYF
TRBV5-1	once	TRBJ2-5	NA	TGCGCCAGCAGCTTGTTAAGGGGGGAGACCCAGTACTTC	CASSLLRGETQYF
TRBV27	NA	TRBJ1-2	TRBD1	TGTGCCAGCGCGGACAGGGCCTATGGCTACACCTTC	CASADRAYGYTF
TRBV6-5	NA	TRBJ1-2	NA	TGTGCCAGCAGTTCTACCGGGACAATCTATGGCTACACCTTC	CASSSTGTIYGYTF
TRBV12-5	NA	TRBJ1-2	NA	TGTGCTAGTGGCACTGACAGCTACTATGGCTACACCTTC	CASGTDSYYGYTF
TRBV5-5	NA	TRBJ1-4	NA	TGTGCCAGCAGCCCGCTCGGGGGGGGAAATGAAAAACTGTTTTTT	CASSPLGGGNEKLFF
TRBV5-4	NA	TRBJ2-7	NA	TGTGCCAGCAGCTTGGACCGGGGGGCCATCTCCTACGAGCAGTACTTC	CASSLDRGAISYEQYF
TRBV19	NA	TRBJ2-2	TRBD1	TGTGCCAGTAGTAAACTAGGACAGGCGAACACCGGGGAGCTGTTTTTT	CASSKLGQANTGELFF
TRBV14	NA	TRBJ1-2	NA	TGTGCCAGCAGCCAAGTATCGGAGTATGGCTACACCTTC	CASSQVSEYGYTF
TRBV5-5	NA	TRBJ1-4	NA	TGTGCCAGCAGCCCCTCGGGGGAAAAACTGTTTTTT	CASSPSGEKLFF
TRBV29-1	NA	TRBJ2-5	NA	TGCAGCGGGACAGATCAAGAGACCCAGTACTTC	CSGTDQETQYF
TRBV4-1	NA	TRBJ1-3	NA	TGCGCCAGCAGCCAAGAGTCTTCCTCTGGAAACACCATATATTTT	CASSQESSSGNTIYF
TRBV10-3	NA	TRBJ2-7	TRBD1	TGTGCCATCAGGGGACAGGCGTACTACGAGCAGTACTTC	CAIRGQAYYEQYF
TRBV9	NA	TRBJ1-1	TRBD1	TGTGCCAGCAGCGTAGGACAGGGAGGGAACACTGAAGCTTTCTTT	CASSVGQGGNTEAFF
TRBV5-1	NA	TRBJ1-1	TRBD1	TGCGCCAGCAGCTTGGAGACAGGGGGCACTGAAGCTTTCTTT	CASSLETGGTEAFF
TRBV2	once	TRBJ2-7	TRBD1	TGTGCCAGCAGTGAACAGGGGGTTACCTACGAGCAGTACTTC	CASSEQGVTYEQYF
TRBV5-4	NA	TRBJ1-1	TRBD1	TGTGCCAGCAGCGCCCGGACAGGGAGAAGCACTGAAGCTTTCTTT	CASSARTGRSTEAFF
TRBV2	NA	TRBJ2-7	NA	TGTGCCAGCAGTCATAGCTCCTACGAGCAGTACTTC	CASSHSSYEQYF
TRBV18	NA	TRBJ1-5	TRBD1	TGTGCCAGCTCAACGACAGGGGGCAGCAATCAGCCCCAGCATTTT	CASSTTGGSNQPQHF